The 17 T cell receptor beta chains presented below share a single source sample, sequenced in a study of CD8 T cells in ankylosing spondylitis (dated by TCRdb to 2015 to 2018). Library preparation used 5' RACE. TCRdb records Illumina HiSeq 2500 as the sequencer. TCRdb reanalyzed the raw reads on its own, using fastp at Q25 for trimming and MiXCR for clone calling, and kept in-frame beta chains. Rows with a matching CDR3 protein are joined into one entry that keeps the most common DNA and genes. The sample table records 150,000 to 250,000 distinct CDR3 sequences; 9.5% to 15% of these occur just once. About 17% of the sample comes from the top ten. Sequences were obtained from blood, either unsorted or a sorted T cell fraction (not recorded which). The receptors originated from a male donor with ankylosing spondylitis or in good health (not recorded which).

The CDR3 loop reads CASSPWAGQGREQYF. CDR3 bases: TGTGCCAGCAGCCCCTGGGCGGGACAGGGGAGGGAGCAGTACTTC. The genes are TRBV7-9 and TRBJ2-7, with 10 bases lining up with TRBD1. Trimming removed 5 bases from V and 7 bases from J; junction bases left unmatched: 11. The CDR3 is 15 residues long. The germline V gene has CDR1 SEHNR and CDR2 FQNEAQ (reference sequence).

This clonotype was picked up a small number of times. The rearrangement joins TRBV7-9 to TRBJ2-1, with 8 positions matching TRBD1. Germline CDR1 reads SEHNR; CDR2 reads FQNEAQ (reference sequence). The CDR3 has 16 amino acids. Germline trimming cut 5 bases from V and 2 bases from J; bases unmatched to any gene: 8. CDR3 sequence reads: CASSPRQGFAYNEQFF. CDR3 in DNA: TGTGCCAGCAGCCCTCGACAGGGGTTCGCCTACAATGAGCAGTTCTTC.

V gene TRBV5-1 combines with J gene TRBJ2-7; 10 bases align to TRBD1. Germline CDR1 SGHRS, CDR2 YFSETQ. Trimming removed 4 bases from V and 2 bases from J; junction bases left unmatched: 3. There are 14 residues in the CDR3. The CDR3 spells CASSPDRGPYEQYF. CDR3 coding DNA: TGCGCCAGCAGCCCCGACAGGGGGCCCTACGAGCAGTACTTC.

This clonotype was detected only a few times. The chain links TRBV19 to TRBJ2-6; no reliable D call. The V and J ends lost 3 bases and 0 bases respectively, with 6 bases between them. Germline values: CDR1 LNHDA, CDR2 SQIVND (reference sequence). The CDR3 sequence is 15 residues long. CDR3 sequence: CASSMVISGANVLTF. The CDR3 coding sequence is TGTGCCAGTAGTATGGTTATCTCTGGGGCCAACGTCCTGACTTTC.

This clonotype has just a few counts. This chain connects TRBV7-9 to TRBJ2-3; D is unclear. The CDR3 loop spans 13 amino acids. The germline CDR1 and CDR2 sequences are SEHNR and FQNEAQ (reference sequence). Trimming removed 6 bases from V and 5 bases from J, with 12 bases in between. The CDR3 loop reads CASSFGPLDTQYF. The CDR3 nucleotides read TGTGCCAGCAGTTTCGGGCCCCTAGATACGCAGTATTTT.

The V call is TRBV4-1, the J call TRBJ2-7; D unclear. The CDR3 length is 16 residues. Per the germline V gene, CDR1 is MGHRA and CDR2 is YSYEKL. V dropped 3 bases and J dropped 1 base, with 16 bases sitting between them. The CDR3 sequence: CASSQGVGRPSYEQYF. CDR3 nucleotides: TGCGCCAGCAGCCAGGGCGTAGGACGGCCATCCTACGAGCAGTACTTC.

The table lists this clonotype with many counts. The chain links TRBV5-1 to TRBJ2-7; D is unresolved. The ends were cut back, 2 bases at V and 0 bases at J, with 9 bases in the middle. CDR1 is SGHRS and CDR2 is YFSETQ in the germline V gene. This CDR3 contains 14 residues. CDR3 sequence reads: CASSLSASSYEQYF. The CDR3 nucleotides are TGCGCCAGCAGCTTAAGCGCGAGCTCCTACGAGCAGTACTTC.

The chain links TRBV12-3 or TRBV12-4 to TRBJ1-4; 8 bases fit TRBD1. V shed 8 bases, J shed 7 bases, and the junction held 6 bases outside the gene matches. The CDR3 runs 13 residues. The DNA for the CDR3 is TGTGCCAGCCTCGACAGGGGAGGTGAAAAACTGTTTTTT. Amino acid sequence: CASLDRGGEKLFF.

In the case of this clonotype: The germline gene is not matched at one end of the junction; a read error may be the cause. The CDR3 region is CASSSFWTGGNEQFF. The CDR3 bases are TGTGCCAGCAGCTCCTTCTGGACAGGGGGAAATGAGCAGTTTTTC. This chain links TRBV7-8 with TRBJ2-1; 10 nucleotides align to TRBD1. Per the germline V gene, CDR1 is SGHVS and CDR2 is FQNEAQ. The CDR3 sequence is 15 residues long.

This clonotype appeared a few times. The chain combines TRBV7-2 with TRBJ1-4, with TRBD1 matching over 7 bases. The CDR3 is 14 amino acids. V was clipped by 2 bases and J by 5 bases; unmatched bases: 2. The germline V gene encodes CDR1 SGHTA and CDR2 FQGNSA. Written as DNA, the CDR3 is TGTGCCAGCAGCTTAACCAGGGGGAATGAAAAACTGTTTTTT. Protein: CASSLTRGNEKLFF.

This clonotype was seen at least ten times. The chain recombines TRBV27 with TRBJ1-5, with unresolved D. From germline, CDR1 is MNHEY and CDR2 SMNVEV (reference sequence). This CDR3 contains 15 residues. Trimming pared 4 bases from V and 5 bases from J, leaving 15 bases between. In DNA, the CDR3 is TGTGCCAGCAGTTCCCCGGGGTCTGCCCATCAGCCCCAGCATTTT. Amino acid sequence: CASSSPGSAHQPQHF.

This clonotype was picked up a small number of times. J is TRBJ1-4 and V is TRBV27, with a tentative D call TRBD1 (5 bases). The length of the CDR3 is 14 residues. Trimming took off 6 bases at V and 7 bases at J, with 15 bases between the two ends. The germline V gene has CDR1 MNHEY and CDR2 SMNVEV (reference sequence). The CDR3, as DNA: TGTGCCAGCAGAAGGCGGGGCGCCGGTGAAAAACTGTTTTTT. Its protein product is CASRRRGAGEKLFF.

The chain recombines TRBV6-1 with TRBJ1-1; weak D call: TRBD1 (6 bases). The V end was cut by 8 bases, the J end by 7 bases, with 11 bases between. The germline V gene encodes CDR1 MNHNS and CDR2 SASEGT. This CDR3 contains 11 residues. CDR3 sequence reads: CASWGGLEAFF. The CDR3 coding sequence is TGTGCCAGCTGGGGGGGGCTTGAAGCTTTCTTT.

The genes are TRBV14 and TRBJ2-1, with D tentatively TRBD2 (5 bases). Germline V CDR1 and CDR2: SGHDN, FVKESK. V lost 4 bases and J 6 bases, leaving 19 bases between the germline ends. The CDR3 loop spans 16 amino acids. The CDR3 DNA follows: TGTGCCAGCAGCCGAGTCGAACAGAGGGCAGGCAATGAGCAGTTCTTC. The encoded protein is CASSRVEQRAGNEQFF. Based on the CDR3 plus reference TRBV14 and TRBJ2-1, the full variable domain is EAGVTQFPSHSVIEKGQTVTLRCDPISGHDNLYWYRRVMGKEIKFLLHFVKESKQDESGMPNNRFLAERTGGTYSTLKVQPAELEDSGVYFCASSRVEQRAGNEQFFGPGTRLTVL.

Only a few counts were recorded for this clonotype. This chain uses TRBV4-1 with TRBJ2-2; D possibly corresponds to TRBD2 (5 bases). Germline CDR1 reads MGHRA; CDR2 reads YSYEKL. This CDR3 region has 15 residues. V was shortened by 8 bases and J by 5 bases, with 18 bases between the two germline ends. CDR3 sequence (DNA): TGCGCCAGCGCCTCGGGCCCAGCGGAAACCGGGGAGCTGTTTTTT. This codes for CASASGPAETGELFF.

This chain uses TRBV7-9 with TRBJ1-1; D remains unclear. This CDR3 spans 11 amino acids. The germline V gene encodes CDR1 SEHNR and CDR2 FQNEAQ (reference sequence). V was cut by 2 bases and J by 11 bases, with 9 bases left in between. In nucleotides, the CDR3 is TGTGCCAGCAGCTTAACCGAGAGGGCTTTCTTT. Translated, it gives CASSLTERAFF.

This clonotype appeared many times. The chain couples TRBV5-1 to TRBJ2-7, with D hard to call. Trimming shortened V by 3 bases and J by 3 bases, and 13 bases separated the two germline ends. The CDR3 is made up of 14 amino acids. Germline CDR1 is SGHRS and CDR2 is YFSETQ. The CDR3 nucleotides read TGCGCCAGCAGCTACCGGATGAACTACTACGAGCAGTACTTC. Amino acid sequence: CASSYRMNYYEQYF.